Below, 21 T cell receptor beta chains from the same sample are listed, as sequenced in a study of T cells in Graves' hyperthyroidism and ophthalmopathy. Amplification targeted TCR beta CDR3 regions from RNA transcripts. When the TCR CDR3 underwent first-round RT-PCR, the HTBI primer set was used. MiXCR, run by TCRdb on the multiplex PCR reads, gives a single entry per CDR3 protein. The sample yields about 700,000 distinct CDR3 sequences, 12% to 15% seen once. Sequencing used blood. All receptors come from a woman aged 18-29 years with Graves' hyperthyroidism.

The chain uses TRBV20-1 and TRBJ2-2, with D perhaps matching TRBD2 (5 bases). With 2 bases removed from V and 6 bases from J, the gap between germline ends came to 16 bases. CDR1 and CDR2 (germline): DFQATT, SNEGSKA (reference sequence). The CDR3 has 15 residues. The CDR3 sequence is CSARPWGETPGELFF. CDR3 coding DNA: TGCAGTGCTAGACCTTGGGGAGAAACCCCCGGGGAGCTGTTTTTT.

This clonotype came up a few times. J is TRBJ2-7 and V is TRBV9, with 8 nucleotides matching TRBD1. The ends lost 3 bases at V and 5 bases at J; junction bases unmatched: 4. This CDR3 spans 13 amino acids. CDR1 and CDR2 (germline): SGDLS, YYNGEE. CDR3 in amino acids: CASSGTGSNEQYF. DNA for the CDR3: TGTGCCAGCAGCGGGACAGGGAGCAACGAGCAGTACTTC.

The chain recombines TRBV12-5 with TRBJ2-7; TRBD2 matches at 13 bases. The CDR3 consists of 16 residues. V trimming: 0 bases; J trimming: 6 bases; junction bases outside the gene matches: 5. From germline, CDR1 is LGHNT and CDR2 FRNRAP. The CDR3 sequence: CASGLVGTSGTGEQYF. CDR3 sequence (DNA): TGTGCTAGTGGTTTGGTCGGGACTAGCGGGACCGGCGAGCAGTACTTC.

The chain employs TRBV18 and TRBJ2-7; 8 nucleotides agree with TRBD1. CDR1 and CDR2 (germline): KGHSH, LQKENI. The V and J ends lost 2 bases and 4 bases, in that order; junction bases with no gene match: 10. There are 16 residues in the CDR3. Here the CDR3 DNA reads TGTGCCAGCTCACCAAGGTCTGGGCAGGGGGCATACGAGCAGTACTTC. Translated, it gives CASSPRSGQGAYEQYF.

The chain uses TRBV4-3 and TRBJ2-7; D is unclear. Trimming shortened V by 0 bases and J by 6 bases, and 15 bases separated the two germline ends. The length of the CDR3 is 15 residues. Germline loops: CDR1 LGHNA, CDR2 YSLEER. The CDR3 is CASSQEGTLPGEQYF. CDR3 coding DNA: TGCGCCAGCAGCCAAGAGGGAACCCTCCCCGGCGAGCAGTACTTC.

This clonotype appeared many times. CDR3 coding DNA: TGTGCCAGCAGCTTAGGGCCGTCCTACTCCTACAATGAGCAGTTCTTC. Translated: CASSLGPSYSYNEQFF. V is TRBV7-2 and J is TRBJ2-1; D call uncertain. Germline loops: CDR1 SGHTA, CDR2 FQGNSA. V lost 1 base and J 0 bases, leaving 10 bases between the germline ends. The CDR3 length is 16 residues.

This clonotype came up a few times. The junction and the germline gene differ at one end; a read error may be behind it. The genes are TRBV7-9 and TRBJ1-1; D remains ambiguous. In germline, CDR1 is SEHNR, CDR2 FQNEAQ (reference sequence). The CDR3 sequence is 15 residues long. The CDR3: CTSSLSLDFVGEAFF. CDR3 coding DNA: TGTACCAGCAGCTTAAGCCTGGATTTTGTCGGTGAAGCTTTCTTT.

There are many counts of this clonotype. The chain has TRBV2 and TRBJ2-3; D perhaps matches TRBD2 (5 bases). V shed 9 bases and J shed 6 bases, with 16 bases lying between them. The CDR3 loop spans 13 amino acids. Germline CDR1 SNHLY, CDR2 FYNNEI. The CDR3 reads CASASGIADTQYF. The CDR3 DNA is TGTGCCAGTGCCTCCGGGATAGCGGATACGCAGTATTTT.

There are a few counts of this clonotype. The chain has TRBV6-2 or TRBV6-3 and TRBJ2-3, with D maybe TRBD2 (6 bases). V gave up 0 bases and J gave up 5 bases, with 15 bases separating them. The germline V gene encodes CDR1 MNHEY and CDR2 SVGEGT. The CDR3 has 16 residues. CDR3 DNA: TGTGCCAGCAGTTACTCGCAGGAGGGAGGTGGAGATACGCAGTATTTT. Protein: CASSYSQEGGGDTQYF.

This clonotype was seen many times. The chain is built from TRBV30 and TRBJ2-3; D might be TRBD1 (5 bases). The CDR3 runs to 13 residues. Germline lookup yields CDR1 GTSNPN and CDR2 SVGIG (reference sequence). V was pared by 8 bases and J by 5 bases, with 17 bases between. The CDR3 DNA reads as TGTGCCGCGAGCGCAGGGTGGGAAGATACGCAGTATTTT. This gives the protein CAASAGWEDTQYF.

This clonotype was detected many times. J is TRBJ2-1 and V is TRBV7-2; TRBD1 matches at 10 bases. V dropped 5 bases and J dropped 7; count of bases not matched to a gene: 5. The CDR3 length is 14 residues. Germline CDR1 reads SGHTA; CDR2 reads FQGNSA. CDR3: CASSPRQGANEQFF. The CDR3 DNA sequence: TGTGCCAGCAGCCCCCGACAGGGGGCAAATGAGCAGTTCTTC.

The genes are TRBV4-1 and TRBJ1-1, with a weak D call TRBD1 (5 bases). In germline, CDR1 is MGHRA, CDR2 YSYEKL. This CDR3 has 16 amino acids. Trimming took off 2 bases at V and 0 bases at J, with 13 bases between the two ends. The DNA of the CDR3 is TGCGCCAGCAGCCAATTGGGGGGAAGAATGAACACTGAAGCTTTCTTT. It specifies CASSQLGGRMNTEAFF.

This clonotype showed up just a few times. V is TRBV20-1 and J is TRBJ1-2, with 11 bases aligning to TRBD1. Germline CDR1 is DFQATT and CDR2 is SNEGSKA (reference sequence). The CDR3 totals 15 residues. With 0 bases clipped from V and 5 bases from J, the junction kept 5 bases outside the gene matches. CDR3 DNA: TGCAGTGCTAGAGATATAGGACAGGGGGCATATGGCTACACCTTC. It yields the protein CSARDIGQGAYGYTF.

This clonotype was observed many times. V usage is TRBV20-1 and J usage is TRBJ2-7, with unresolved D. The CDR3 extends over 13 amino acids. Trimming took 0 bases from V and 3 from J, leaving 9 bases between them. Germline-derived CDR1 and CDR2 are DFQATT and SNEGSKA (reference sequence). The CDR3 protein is CSARDARDYEQYF. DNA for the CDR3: TGCAGTGCTAGAGACGCAAGGGACTACGAGCAGTACTTC.

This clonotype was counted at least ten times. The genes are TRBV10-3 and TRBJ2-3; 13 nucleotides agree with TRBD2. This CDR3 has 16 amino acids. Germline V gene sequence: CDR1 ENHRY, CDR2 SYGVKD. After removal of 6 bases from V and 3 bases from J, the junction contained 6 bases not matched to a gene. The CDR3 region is CAISDGLAGVTDTQYF. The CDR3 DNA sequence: TGTGCCATCAGCGATGGACTAGCGGGAGTGACAGATACGCAGTATTTT.

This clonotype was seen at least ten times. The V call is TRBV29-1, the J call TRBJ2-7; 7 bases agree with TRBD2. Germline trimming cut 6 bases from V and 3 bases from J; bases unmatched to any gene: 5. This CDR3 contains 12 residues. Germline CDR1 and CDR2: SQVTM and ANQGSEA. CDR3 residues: CSVLADRYEQYF. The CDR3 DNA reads TGCAGCGTCCTAGCGGACCGCTACGAGCAGTACTTC.

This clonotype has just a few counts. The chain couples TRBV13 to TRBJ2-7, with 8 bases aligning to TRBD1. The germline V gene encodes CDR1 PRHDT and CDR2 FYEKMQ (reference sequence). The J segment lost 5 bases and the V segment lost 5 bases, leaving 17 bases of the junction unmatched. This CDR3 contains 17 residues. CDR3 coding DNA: TGTGCCAGCAGCCGGCAGGGGGCTGGAGGGGTTGCCCACGAGCAGTACTTC. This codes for CASSRQGAGGVAHEQYF.

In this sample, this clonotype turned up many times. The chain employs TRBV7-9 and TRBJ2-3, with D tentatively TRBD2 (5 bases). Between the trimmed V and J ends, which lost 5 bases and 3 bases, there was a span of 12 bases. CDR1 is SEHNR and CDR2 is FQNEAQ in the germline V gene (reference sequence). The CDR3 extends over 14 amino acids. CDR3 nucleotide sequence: TGTGCCAGCAGCCTCGAGGGAACAACAGATACGCAGTATTTT. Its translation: CASSLEGTTDTQYF.

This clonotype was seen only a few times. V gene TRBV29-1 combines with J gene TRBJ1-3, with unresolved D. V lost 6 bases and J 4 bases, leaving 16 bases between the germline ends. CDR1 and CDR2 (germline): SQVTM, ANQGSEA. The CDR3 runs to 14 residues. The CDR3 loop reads CSVREPVGGNTIYF. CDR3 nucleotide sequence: TGCAGCGTGCGCGAGCCCGTAGGAGGAAACACCATATATTTT. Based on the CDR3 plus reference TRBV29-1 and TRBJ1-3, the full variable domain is SAVISQKPSRDICQRGTSLTIQCQVDSQVTMMFWYRQQPGQSLTLIATANQGSEATYESGFVIDKFPISRPNLTFSTLTVSNMSPEDSSIYLCSVREPVGGNTIYFGEGSWLTVV.

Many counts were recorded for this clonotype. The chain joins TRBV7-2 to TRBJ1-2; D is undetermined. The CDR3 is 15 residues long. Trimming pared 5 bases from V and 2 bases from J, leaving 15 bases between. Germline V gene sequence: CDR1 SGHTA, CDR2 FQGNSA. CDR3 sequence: CASSPALGGNYGYTF. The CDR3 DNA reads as TGTGCCAGCAGCCCAGCGTTAGGTGGCAACTATGGCTACACCTTC.

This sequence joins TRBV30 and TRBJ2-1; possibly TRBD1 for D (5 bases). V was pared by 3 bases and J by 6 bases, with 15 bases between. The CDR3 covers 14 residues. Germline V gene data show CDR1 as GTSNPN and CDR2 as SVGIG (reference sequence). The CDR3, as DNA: TGTGCCTGGAGACGGACATCCTCCGTCAATGAGCAGTTCTTC. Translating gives CAWRRTSSVNEQFF.